The 13 T cell receptor beta chains below all came from one sample that was sequenced in a study of PD-L1 blockade in urothelial cancer. Using immunoSEQ multiplex PCR, the repertoire was profiled, and TCRdb retains in-frame clones only, with some absent. Here the sample spans 90,000 or so clones, 80% to 90% being singletons. The time point is: pretreatment peripheral blood. The source material was PBMCs, sampled around atezolizumab (anti-PD-L1) treatment. The origin of the receptors is a woman of 80 years or more with urothelial cancer.

This chain connects TRBV28 to TRBJ1-5; 10 bases match TRBD1. The V gene's germline CDR1 is MDHEN and CDR2 SYDVKM. There are 16 residues in the CDR3. With V trimmed by 5 bases and J by 2 bases, 6 bases remained unmatched. The CDR3, as DNA: TGTGCCAGCAGTCTGACAGGGGGCCCCGGCAATCAGCCCCAGCATTTT. This gives the protein CASSLTGGPGNQPQHF. Using reference TRBV28 and TRBJ1-5 for the parts outside the CDR3, the full variable domain is DVKVTQSSRYLVKRTGEKVFLECVQDMDHENMFWYRQDPGLGLRLIYFSYDVKMKEKGDIPEGYSVSREKKERFSLILESASTNQTSMYLCASSLTGGPGNQPQHFGDGTRLSIL.

The chain couples TRBV29-1 to TRBJ1-4; 8 bases map to TRBD1. CDR1 SQVTM and CDR2 ANQGSEA come from the germline V gene. The length of the CDR3 is 12 residues. V gave up 7 bases and J gave up 12 bases; unmatched junction bases: 10. The CDR3 reads CSGLGQGYQLFF. The CDR3 region has the DNA TGCAGCGGTTTAGGACAGGGCTATCAACTGTTTTTT.

This chain links TRBV9 with TRBJ2-1, with a possible D match to TRBD2 (5 bases). The CDR3 has 15 amino acids. Germline V gene sequence: CDR1 SGDLS, CDR2 YYNGEE. With 0 bases removed from V and 4 bases from J, the gap between germline ends came to 11 bases. This CDR3 reads CASSVDSRGYNEQFF. The CDR3 coding sequence is TGTGCCAGCAGCGTAGACAGCCGAGGGTACAATGAGCAGTTCTTC.

This clone was seen a handful of times. The chain joins TRBV28 to TRBJ1-1, with D unclear. The CDR3 is 12 residues long. From germline, CDR1 is MDHEN and CDR2 SYDVKM. V lost 6 bases and J 5 bases, leaving 10 bases between the germline ends. The CDR3 region is CASSTTRTEAFF. CDR3 nucleotides: TGTGCCAGCAGCACTACAAGGACTGAAGCTTTCTTT. Full variable domain (rest looked up from reference TRBV28 and TRBJ1-1): DVKVTQSSRYLVKRTGEKVFLECVQDMDHENMFWYRQDPGLGLRLIYFSYDVKMKEKGDIPEGYSVSREKKERFSLILESASTNQTSMYLCASSTTRTEAFFGQGTRLTVV.

This clone occurred once. This chain connects TRBV7-9 to TRBJ1-4; D is perhaps TRBD1 (5 bases). The V end lost 5 bases, the J end lost 7 bases, and 17 bases lay between the germline ends. CDR3 length equals 15 residues. Germline CDR1 and CDR2: SEHNR and FQNEAQ (reference sequence). This CDR3 reads CASSLQGGQGEKLFF. Here the CDR3 DNA reads TGTGCCAGCAGCCTCCAGGGAGGTCAAGGTGAAAAACTGTTTTTT. Full variable domain (rest looked up from reference TRBV7-9 and TRBJ1-4): DTGVSQNPRHKITKRGQNVTFRCDPISEHNRLYWYRQTLGQGPEFLTYFQNEAQLEKSRLLSDRFSAERPKGSFSTLEIQRTEQGDSAMYLCASSLQGGQGEKLFFGSGTQLSVL.

The rearrangement joins TRBV28 to TRBJ2-2, with D uncertain. This CDR3 has 14 amino acids. V lost 3 bases and J 1 base, leaving 6 bases between the germline ends. Germline V gene lookup returns CDR1 MDHEN and CDR2 SYDVKM. The CDR3, as DNA: TGTGCCAGCAGTTTTTTCCGGAACACCGGGGAGCTGTTTTTT. Its translation: CASSFFRNTGELFF.

Only a few counts were recorded for this clone. The chain recombines TRBV4-2 with TRBJ2-7; no clear D. V lost 4 bases and J 3 bases, leaving 13 bases between the germline ends. CDR1 and CDR2 (germline): LGHNA, YNFKEQ. This CDR3 has 14 residues. The CDR3 DNA reads TGTGCCAGCAGCCCTAATGAGGAAAACTACGAGCAGTACTTC. It specifies CASSPNEENYEQYF.

This rearrangement joins TRBV19 to TRBJ1-5; 8 nucleotides match TRBD1. This CDR3 has 13 residues. The germline V gene encodes CDR1 LNHDA and CDR2 SQIVND (reference sequence). With V trimmed by 8 bases and J by 5 bases, 5 bases remained unmatched. Here the CDR3 reads CASGGQGYQPQHF. DNA for the CDR3: TGTGCCAGTGGTGGACAGGGCTATCAGCCCCAGCATTTT.

The chain combines TRBV27 with TRBJ1-4; possible D gene TRBD1, 5 bases. With 5 bases removed from V and 8 bases from J, the gap between germline ends came to 18 bases. Germline V CDR1 and CDR2: MNHEY, SMNVEV (reference sequence). CDR3 size: 15 residues. The DNA of the CDR3 is TGTGCCAGCAGTCCCGGACAAGGCTATGGCGAAAAACTGTTTTTT. Translated, it gives CASSPGQGYGEKLFF.

The chain is built from TRBV5-1 and TRBJ2-5; 7 bases fit TRBD1. Germline CDR1 is SGHRS and CDR2 is YFSETQ. This CDR3 has 13 amino acids. Trimming at V came to 2 bases and at J to 6 bases, leaving 4 bases not matched to a gene. The CDR3 DNA follows: TGCGCCAGCAGCTTCGGGACAGACCAGACCCAGTACTTC. The encoded protein is CASSFGTDQTQYF.

The J gene is TRBJ2-3, the V gene TRBV7-8; TRBD2 matches 10 bases. Germline V gene lookup returns CDR1 SGHVS and CDR2 FQNEAQ. The CDR3 covers 15 residues. Losses at the gene ends were 1 base for V and 3 bases for J; bases not matched to a gene: 1. The CDR3 protein is CASSLGLAGTDTQYF. As DNA, the CDR3 is TGTGCCAGCAGCTTAGGACTAGCGGGTACAGATACGCAGTATTTT.

This sequence joins TRBV28 and TRBJ1-1, with D unresolved. Germline values: CDR1 MDHEN, CDR2 SYDVKM. This CDR3 has 14 residues. V lost 5 bases to trimming and J lost 1 base, with 11 bases between them. This CDR3 is CASSTSQKNTEAFF. The CDR3 DNA reads TGTGCCAGCAGTACCTCACAGAAGAACACTGAAGCTTTCTTT.

The genes are TRBV5-1 and TRBJ1-2; 7 bases agree with TRBD1. The CDR3 covers 14 residues. With V trimmed by 4 bases and J by 4 bases, 7 bases remained unmatched. Germline-derived CDR1 and CDR2 are SGHRS and YFSETQ. CDR3 region: CASSIGQEVYGYTF. The CDR3 region has the DNA TGCGCCAGCAGCATAGGACAGGAGGTCTATGGCTACACCTTC.